The entry below gives a single T cell receptor beta chain sequence along with its context. The antigen is undetermined. This sample was taken from a study of beta chain features in type 1 diabetes. For the study at large: Age, gender and cell yields were alike across patients and healthy donors. Study outcomes and limitations: Compared to healthy donors, patients appeared to have naive, central memory and Treg TCRB repertoires that were more alike. An over-representation of cells with high TCR expression could result from cDNA sequencing. Researchers report that Type 1 diabetes patients had moderately but significantly shorter TCRB CDR3s across all four CD4+ subsets. In patients and controls equally, PCR might favor templates that are shorter.

TCRB transcripts that were expressed got sequenced, as all of the isolated RNA had been reverse transcribed. The assay was immunoSEQ multiplex PCR, and TCRdb's table has in-frame clones only and misses some. Altogether approximately 44,000 clones are present, roughly 70% being singletons, with the ten largest covering roughly 2.2%. The CDR3 loop spans 16 amino acids. The receptor was isolated from a woman under 30 with type 1 diabetes. The sequencing sample was made of Tregs from blood. J is TRBJ1-1 and V is TRBV21-1. TRBV21-1 is assigned pseudogene status. This CDR3 reads CASSWDGLFEDTEAFF. CDR3 DNA sequence: TGTGCCAGCAGTTGGGACGGACTATTTGAGGACACTGAAGCTTTCTTT.